The following is a T cell receptor (beta chain) sequence with its context. CDR3 length equals 14 residues. The germline gives CDR1 MNHNS, CDR2 SASEGT. Unmatched junction bases numbered 8, after V lost 6 bases and J lost 7 bases. The sample is drawn from a study of cytomegalovirus exposure and HLA in healthy donors. It was with 60 Vbeta and 13 Jbeta primers that the PCR ran. This table comes from immunoSEQ multiplex PCR, and its TCRdb copy is limited to in-frame clones, with some not included. The sample has about 49,000 clones; the top ten hold around 12%. The clonotype originates from a young man in good health and CMV-seropositive. V usage is TRBV6-1 and J usage is TRBJ2-2; 7 bases are a match to TRBD2. Material: PBMCs. The CDR3 spells CASRPTGGGGELFF. For the CDR3, the DNA is TGTGCCAGCAGACCCACTGGCGGGGGCGGGGAGCTGTTTTTT.